The clone carrying this T cell receptor beta chain was found once. The CDR3 is 17 residues long. CDR1 SGHTA and CDR2 FQGNSA come from the germline V gene. Germline trimming cut 5 bases from V and 9 bases from J; bases unmatched to any gene: 19. Original analysis: Nucleated cell number was recorded as an estimate derived from reference gene primer amplification. Generated by immunoSEQ multiplex PCR, the TCRdb table keeps only in-frame clones and is missing some. For V, J and clone size, that table is used; D and trimming come from the DNA. The table has 190,000 or so clones, more than 70% seen once; the top ten hold more than 3.5%. These data are taken from a study of blood T cell repertoires in COVID-19. Study background: Italy, Spain and the United States were the sources of the convalescent and acute COVID-19 samples.

The TCR comes from a woman in her twenties or thirties with acute or convalescent COVID-19. This rearrangement joins TRBV7-2 to TRBJ2-1; 7 bases line up with TRBD1. Source material: peripheral blood. The CDR3 spells CASSSRRGGGFFSEQFF. The CDR3 nucleotides are TGTGCCAGCAGCAGTCGAAGAGGGGGCGGATTCTTTAGTGAGCAGTTCTTC.